The rows below give T cell receptor beta chains drawn from one sample of a study of T cell changes during pregnancy in multiple sclerosis. Data came from immunoSEQ multiplex PCR; TCRdb stores just in-frame clones and leaves some out. The profile shows tens of thousands of clones, 90% to 95% of them singletons. The source was CD8+ T cells from peripheral blood mononuclear cells, collected in the first trimester of pregnancy. The receptors originated from a female donor with multiple sclerosis, enrolled in a pregnancy study. CDR3s include the opening cysteine and the closing phenylalanine or tryptophan. A D gene is named only where the DNA matches it firmly. Rows may omit the clone size; those that give it use once, few, many or a size class.

cdr3_nt: TGTGCCAGCATTGAGGGGAGGGTAAGCGAGCAGTACTTC
cdr3_aa: CASIEGRVSEQYF
clone_size: .
d_call: TRBD2
v_call: TRBV2
j_call: TRBJ2-7

cdr3_nt: TGTGCCAGCAGCTCCCGACGAGGGGGGGCTAGCACAGATACGCAGTATTTT
cdr3_aa: CASSSRRGGASTDTQYF
clone_size: .
d_call: .
v_call: TRBV9
j_call: TRBJ2-3

cdr3_nt: TGTGCCAGCAGTCAGGGTCGGGATCAGCCCCAGCATTTT
cdr3_aa: CASSQGRDQPQHF
clone_size: .
d_call: .
v_call: TRBV2
j_call: TRBJ1-5

cdr3_nt: TGCGCCAGCAGCCAAGCTATAGCGGGGACGTACGAGCAGTACTTC
cdr3_aa: CASSQAIAGTYEQYF
clone_size: .
d_call: TRBD2
v_call: TRBV4-1
j_call: TRBJ2-7

cdr3_nt: TGTGCCAGCAGCTTACCCGACAGGGGGCTTTCACCCCTCCACTTT
cdr3_aa: CASSLPDRGLSPLHF
clone_size: .
d_call: TRBD1
v_call: TRBV7-8
j_call: TRBJ1-6

cdr3_nt: TGTGCCAGCAGCAACGGGGTGGCTAGCACAGATACGCAGTATTTT
cdr3_aa: CASSNGVASTDTQYF
clone_size: .
d_call: .
v_call: TRBV7-8
j_call: TRBJ2-3

cdr3_nt: TGTGCCTCGAGGGACAGGGGGTTCACTGAAGCTTTCTTT
cdr3_aa: CASRDRGFTEAFF
clone_size: .
d_call: TRBD1
v_call: TRBV10-3
j_call: TRBJ1-1

cdr3_nt: TGTGCCAGTAGTATAATCGCGGGTGAGCCCCAGCATTTT
cdr3_aa: CASSIIAGEPQHF
clone_size: .
d_call: .
v_call: TRBV19
j_call: TRBJ1-5

cdr3_nt: TGCGCCAGCAGCTTGGAGTGGACAGGGGGCATGGAGACCCAGTACTTC
cdr3_aa: CASSLEWTGGMETQYF
clone_size: .
d_call: TRBD1
v_call: TRBV5-1
j_call: TRBJ2-5

cdr3_nt: TGTGCTCGAGAGGGGGAGGGCTCCTACAATGAGCAGTTCTTC
cdr3_aa: CAREGEGSYNEQFF
clone_size: .
d_call: .
v_call: TRBV2
j_call: TRBJ2-1

cdr3_nt: TGTGCCAGCTCATTACGGCCGGGACATATCCTAGAAGAGCAGTACTTC
cdr3_aa: CASSLRPGHILEEQYF
clone_size: .
d_call: .
v_call: TRBV18
j_call: TRBJ2-7

cdr3_nt: TGCGCCAGCAGCCACCCGACAGGGTTGTACACTGAAGCTTTCTTT
cdr3_aa: CASSHPTGLYTEAFF
clone_size: .
d_call: TRBD1
v_call: TRBV4-1
j_call: TRBJ1-1

cdr3_nt: TGTGCCAGCAGCCAACGGGTAGCCAACACTGAAGCTTTCTTT
cdr3_aa: CASSQRVANTEAFF
clone_size: .
d_call: .
v_call: TRBV14
j_call: TRBJ1-1

cdr3_nt: TGCGCCAGCACTTTGGGGGGGAACTATGGCTACACCTTC
cdr3_aa: CASTLGGNYGYTF
clone_size: .
d_call: .
v_call: TRBV4-1
j_call: TRBJ1-2

cdr3_nt: TGTGCCAGCAGCCAAGACCCAGACAGATACACTGAAGCTTTCTTT
cdr3_aa: CASSQDPDRYTEAFF
clone_size: .
d_call: .
v_call: TRBV14
j_call: TRBJ1-1

cdr3_nt: TGTGCCAGCAGCCAAGATCACGGGACAGGGGCCTACGAGCAGTACTTC
cdr3_aa: CASSQDHGTGAYEQYF
clone_size: .
d_call: TRBD1
v_call: TRBV4-2
j_call: TRBJ2-7

cdr3_nt: TGTGCCAGCAGCGCAGAACTACCGGGGGTTGGGACCGGGGAGCTGTTTTTT
cdr3_aa: CASSAELPGVGTGELFF
clone_size: .
d_call: .
v_call: TRBV9
j_call: TRBJ2-2

cdr3_nt: TGCGCCAGCAGTGACGGGGGAATTAATGAAAAACTGTTTTTT
cdr3_aa: CASSDGGINEKLFF
clone_size: .
d_call: .
v_call: TRBV10-2
j_call: TRBJ1-4

cdr3_nt: TGTGCCAGCAGCCTTGAAGGGACAGGTTTCTATGGCTACACCTTC
cdr3_aa: CASSLEGTGFYGYTF
clone_size: .
d_call: TRBD1
v_call: TRBV5-4
j_call: TRBJ1-2

cdr3_nt: TGCAGTGCTAGAACGAGCCACGAGCAGTACTTC
cdr3_aa: CSARTSHEQYF
clone_size: .
d_call: .
v_call: TRBV20-1
j_call: TRBJ2-7

cdr3_nt: TGTGCCAGCAGCTTATTTGGGATACGGGTGGCTGCGAGCCCAAACAGGTTACGCGAGCAGTACTTC
cdr3_aa: CASSLFGIRVAASPNRLREQYF
clone_size: .
d_call: .
v_call: TRBV7-7
j_call: TRBJ2-7

cdr3_nt: TGTGCCAGCAGCCAAGGAGCGGGAGGGCCCTACGAGCAGTACTTC
cdr3_aa: CASSQGAGGPYEQYF
clone_size: few
d_call: TRBD2
v_call: TRBV4-2
j_call: TRBJ2-7